The rows below give T cell receptor beta chains drawn from one sample of a study of CD8 T cells in Susac syndrome. TCRdb re-called the immunoSEQ multiplex PCR reads with MiXCR, one entry per CDR3 protein. The profile shows 100,000 to 150,000 distinct CDR3 sequences, about 95% of them singletons. The source material was CD8+ T cells from PBMCs. The receptors here all came from a human donor with Susac syndrome. Each CDR3 is given with its conserved first and last residue. D genes are given only for firm matches. Expanded clones get a size class; other rows say once, few or many, or leave the size out.

clone size | J gene | V gene | D gene | CDR3 protein | CDR3 DNA
NA | TRBJ2-7 | TRBV20-1 | NA | CSARDGADEQYF | TGCAGTGCTAGAGATGGGGCCGACGAGCAGTACTTC
few | TRBJ2-7 | TRBV11-3 | NA | CASSLGDSSSYEQYF | TGTGCCAGCAGCTTAGGGGACTCCAGCTCCTACGAGCAGTACTTC
NA | TRBJ2-5 | TRBV19 | TRBD1 | CASSITGQGPFETQYF | TGTGCCAGTAGTATAACGGGACAGGGCCCCTTTGAGACCCAGTACTTC
NA | TRBJ2-7 | TRBV12-3/TRBV12-4 | NA | CASSLSSEQYF | TGTGCCAGCAGTTTATCGTCCGAGCAGTACTTC
NA | TRBJ2-3 | TRBV24-1 | NA | CATSESNTDTQYF | TGTGCCACCAGTGAATCTAACACAGATACGCAGTATTTT
NA | TRBJ1-1 | TRBV20-1 | NA | CSARTHTDYGEAFF | TGCAGTGCTAGAACACACACCGACTATGGTGAAGCTTTCTTT
NA | TRBJ2-1 | TRBV3-1 | TRBD1 | CASSLGQGAYEQFF | TGTGCCAGCAGCCTGGGACAGGGGGCCTATGAGCAGTTCTTC
NA | TRBJ1-3 | TRBV4-1 | NA | CASRQSGISGNTIYF | TGCGCCAGCAGGCAGTCCGGGATCTCTGGAAACACCATATATTTT
NA | TRBJ2-2 | TRBV29-1 | NA | CSVVGTGELFF | TGCAGCGTTGTAGGGACCGGGGAGCTGTTTTTT
NA | TRBJ2-4 | TRBV15 | TRBD1 | CATSGGQAGKNIQYF | TGTGCCACCAGCGGAGGACAGGCGGGCAAAAACATTCAGTACTTC
NA | TRBJ1-1 | TRBV12-3/TRBV12-4 | NA | CASSLDRDGEAFF | TGTGCCAGCAGTTTAGATAGGGACGGTGAAGCTTTCTTT
NA | TRBJ2-7 | TRBV9 | TRBD1 | CASSGGQDYEQYF | TGTGCCAGCAGCGGGGGACAGGACTACGAGCAGTACTTC
NA | TRBJ1-1 | TRBV13 | NA | CASSSTGRVNTEAFF | TGTGCCAGCAGCTCTACAGGGCGCGTGAACACTGAAGCTTTCTTT
NA | TRBJ2-3 | TRBV5-6 | NA | CASRPTGGDTQYF | TGTGCCAGCAGACCTACAGGAGGGGATACGCAGTATTTT
NA | TRBJ1-2 | TRBV29-1 | NA | CSVDSGTIYGYTF | TGCAGCGTTGACTCGGGAACAATTTATGGCTACACCTTC
NA | TRBJ2-7 | TRBV12-3/TRBV12-4 | TRBD1 | CASSTGEPYEQYF | TGTGCCAGCAGTACAGGGGAGCCCTACGAGCAGTACTTC
NA | TRBJ1-5 | TRBV30 | TRBD1 | CAWSAGTGNNQPQHF | TGTGCCTGGAGTGCCGGGACAGGGAACAATCAGCCCCAGCATTTT
NA | TRBJ2-1 | TRBV5-4 | TRBD2 | CASRGGLAGGLSYNEQFF | TGTGCCAGCCGAGGGGGACTAGCGGGGGGGCTCTCCTACAATGAGCAGTTCTTC
NA | TRBJ1-1 | TRBV9 | NA | CASSSGGAGTEAFF | TGTGCCAGCAGTTCCGGGGGCGCGGGCACTGAAGCTTTCTTT
NA | TRBJ1-1 | TRBV4-1 | NA | CASTYGTEAFF | TGCGCCAGCACCTATGGCACTGAAGCTTTCTTT